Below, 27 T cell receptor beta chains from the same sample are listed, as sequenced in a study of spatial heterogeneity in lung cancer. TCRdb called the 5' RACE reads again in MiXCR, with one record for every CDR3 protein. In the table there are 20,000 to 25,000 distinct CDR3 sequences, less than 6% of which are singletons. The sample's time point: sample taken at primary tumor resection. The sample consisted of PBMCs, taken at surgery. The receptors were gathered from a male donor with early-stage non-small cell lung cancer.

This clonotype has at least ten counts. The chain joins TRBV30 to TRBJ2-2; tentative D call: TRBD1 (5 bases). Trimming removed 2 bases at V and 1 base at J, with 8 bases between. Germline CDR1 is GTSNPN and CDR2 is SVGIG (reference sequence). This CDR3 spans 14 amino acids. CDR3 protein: CAWSLTGNTGELFF. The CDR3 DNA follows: TGTGCCTGGAGTCTTACAGGGAACACCGGGGAGCTGTTTTTT.

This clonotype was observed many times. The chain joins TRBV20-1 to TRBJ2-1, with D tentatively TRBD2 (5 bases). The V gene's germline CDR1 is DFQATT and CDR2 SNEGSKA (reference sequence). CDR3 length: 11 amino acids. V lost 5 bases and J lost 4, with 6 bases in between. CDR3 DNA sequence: TGCAGTGCTGGGAGTTACAATGAGCAGTTCTTC. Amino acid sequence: CSAGSYNEQFF.

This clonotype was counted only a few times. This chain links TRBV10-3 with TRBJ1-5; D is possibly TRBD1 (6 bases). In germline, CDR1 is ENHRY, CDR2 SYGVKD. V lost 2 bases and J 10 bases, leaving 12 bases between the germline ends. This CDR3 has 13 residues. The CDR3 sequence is CAISEMGGSPQHF. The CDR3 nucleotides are TGTGCCATCAGTGAGATGGGGGGCAGCCCCCAGCATTTT.

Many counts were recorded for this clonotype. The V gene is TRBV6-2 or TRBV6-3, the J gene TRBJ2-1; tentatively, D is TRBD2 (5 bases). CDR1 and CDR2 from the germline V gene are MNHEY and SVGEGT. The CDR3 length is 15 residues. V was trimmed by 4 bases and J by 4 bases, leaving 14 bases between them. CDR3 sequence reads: CASSLDSPVYNEQFF. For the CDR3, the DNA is TGTGCCAGCAGTTTGGACTCCCCGGTATACAATGAGCAGTTCTTC.

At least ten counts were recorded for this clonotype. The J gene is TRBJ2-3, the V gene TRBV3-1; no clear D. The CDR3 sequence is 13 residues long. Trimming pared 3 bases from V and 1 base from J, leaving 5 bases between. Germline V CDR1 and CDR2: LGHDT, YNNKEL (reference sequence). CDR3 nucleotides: TGTGCCAGCAGCCACCAGGGCACAGATACGCAGTATTTT. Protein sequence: CASSHQGTDTQYF.

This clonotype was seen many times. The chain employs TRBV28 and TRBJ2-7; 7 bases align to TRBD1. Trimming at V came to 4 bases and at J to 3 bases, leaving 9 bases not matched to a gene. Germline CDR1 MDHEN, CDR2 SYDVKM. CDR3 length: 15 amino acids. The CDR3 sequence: CASSSTGTLSYEQYF. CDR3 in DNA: TGTGCCAGCAGTTCGACAGGGACACTTAGCTACGAGCAGTACTTC.

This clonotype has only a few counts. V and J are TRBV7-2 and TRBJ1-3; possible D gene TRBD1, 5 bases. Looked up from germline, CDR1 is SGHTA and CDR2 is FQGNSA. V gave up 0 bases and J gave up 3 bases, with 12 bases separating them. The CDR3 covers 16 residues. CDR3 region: CASSLALRQFGNTIYF. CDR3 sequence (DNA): TGTGCCAGCAGCTTAGCGCTTCGACAGTTTGGAAACACCATATATTTT.

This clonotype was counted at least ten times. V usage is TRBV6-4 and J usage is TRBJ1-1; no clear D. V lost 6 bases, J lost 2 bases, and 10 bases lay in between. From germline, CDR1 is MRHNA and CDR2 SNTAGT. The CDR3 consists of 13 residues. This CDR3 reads CASSATGNTEAFF. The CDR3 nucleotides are TGTGCCAGCAGCGCGACGGGAAACACTGAAGCTTTCTTT.

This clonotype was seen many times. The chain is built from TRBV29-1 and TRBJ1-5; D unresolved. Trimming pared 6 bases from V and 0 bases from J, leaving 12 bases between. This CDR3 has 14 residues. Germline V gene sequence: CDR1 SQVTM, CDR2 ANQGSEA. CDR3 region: CSVAEQDSNQPQHF. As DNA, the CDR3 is TGCAGCGTAGCAGAGCAGGATAGCAATCAGCCCCAGCATTTT.

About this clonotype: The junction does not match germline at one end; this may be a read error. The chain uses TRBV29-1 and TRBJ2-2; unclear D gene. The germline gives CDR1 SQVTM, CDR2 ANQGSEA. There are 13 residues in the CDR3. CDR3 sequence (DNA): TGCAGCGTGGAAGACACGAACACCGGGGAGCTGTTTTTT. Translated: CSVEDTNTGELFF.

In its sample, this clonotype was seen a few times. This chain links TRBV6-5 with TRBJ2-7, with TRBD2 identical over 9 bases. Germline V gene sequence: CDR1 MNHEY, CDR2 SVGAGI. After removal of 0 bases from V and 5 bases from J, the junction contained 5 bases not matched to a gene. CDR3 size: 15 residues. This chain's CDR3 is CASSYSAGGNHEQYF. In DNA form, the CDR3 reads TGTGCCAGCAGTTACTCTGCGGGGGGGAATCACGAGCAGTACTTC.

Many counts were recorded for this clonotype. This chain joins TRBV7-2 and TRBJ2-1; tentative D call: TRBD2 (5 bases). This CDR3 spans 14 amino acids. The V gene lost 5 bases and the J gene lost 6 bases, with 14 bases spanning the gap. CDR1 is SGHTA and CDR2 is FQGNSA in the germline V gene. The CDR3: CASSPPGSGNEQFF. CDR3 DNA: TGTGCCAGCAGCCCCCCGGGGTCGGGCAATGAGCAGTTCTTC.

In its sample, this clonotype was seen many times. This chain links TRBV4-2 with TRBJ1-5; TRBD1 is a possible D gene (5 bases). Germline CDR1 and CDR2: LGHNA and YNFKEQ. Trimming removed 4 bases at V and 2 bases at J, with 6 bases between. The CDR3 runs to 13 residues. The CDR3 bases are TGTGCCAGCAGCCGGGACCGCAATCAGCCCCAGCATTTT. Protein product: CASSRDRNQPQHF.

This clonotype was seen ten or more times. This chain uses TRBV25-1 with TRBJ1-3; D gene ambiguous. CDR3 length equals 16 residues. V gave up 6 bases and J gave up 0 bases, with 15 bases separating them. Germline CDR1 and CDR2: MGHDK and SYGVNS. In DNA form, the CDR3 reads TGTGCCAGCAGCCTCGTAGACGGTTTCTCTGGAAACACCATATATTTT. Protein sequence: CASSLVDGFSGNTIYF.

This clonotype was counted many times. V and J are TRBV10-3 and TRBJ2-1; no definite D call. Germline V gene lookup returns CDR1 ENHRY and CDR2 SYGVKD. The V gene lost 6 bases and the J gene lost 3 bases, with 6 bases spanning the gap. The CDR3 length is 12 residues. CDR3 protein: CAIRDRYNEQFF. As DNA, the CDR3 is TGTGCCATCAGGGACCGCTACAATGAGCAGTTCTTC.

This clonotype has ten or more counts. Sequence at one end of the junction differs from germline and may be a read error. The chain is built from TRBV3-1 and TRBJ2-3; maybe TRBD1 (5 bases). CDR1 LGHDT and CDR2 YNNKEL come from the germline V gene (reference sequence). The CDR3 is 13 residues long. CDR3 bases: TGTGCCACCAGCCAACAGGGCACAGATACGCAGTATTTT. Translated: CATSQQGTDTQYF.

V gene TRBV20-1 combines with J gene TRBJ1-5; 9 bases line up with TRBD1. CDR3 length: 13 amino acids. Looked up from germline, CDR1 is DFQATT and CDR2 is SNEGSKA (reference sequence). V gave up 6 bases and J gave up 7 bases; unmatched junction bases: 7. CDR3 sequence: CSATRTGDQPQHF. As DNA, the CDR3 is TGCAGTGCGACTCGGACAGGGGACCAGCCCCAGCATTTT.

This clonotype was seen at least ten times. DNA of the CDR3: TGCAGTGCTAGAGATAGTCGGGGGGCCACAGATACGCAGTATTTT. It translates to CSARDSRGATDTQYF. The chain links TRBV20-1 to TRBJ2-3, with a possible D match to TRBD2 (7 bases). Between the trimmed V and J ends, which lost 0 bases and 2 bases, there was a span of 12 bases. CDR1 and CDR2 from the germline V gene are DFQATT and SNEGSKA (reference sequence). The CDR3 is 15 amino acids.

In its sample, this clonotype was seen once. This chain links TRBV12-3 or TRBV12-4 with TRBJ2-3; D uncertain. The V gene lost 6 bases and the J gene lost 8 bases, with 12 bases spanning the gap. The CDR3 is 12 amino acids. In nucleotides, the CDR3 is TGTGCCAGCAGCCTCCGTCTCGGTACGCAGTATTTT. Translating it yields CASSLRLGTQYF.

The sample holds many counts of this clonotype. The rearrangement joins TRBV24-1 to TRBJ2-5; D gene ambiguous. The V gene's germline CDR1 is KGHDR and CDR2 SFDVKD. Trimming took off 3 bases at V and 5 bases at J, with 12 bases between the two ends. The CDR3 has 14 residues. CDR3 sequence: CATSDPATGETQYF. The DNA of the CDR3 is TGTGCCACCAGTGATCCTGCTACTGGCGAGACCCAGTACTTC.

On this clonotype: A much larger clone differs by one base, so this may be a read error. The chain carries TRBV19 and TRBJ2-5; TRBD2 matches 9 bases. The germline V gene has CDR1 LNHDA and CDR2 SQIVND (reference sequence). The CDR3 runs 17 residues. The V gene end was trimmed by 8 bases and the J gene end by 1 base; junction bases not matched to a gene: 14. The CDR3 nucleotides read TGTGCCAGTTCCCATGGAGGTAGCGGGAGAACCCAAGAGACCCAGTACTTC. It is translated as CASSHGGSGRTQETQYF.

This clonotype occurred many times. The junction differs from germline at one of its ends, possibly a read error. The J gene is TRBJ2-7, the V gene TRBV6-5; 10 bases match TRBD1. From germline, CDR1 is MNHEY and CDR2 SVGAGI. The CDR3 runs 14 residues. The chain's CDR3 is CASSADRGRFKAHF. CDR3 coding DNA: TGTGCCAGCAGTGCAGACAGGGGGCGCTTCAAAGCCCACTTC.

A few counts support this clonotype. The CDR3 protein is CASSPQVNTDTQYF. CDR3 DNA: TGTGCCAGCAGCCCTCAAGTGAACACAGATACGCAGTATTTT. The rearrangement joins TRBV11-1 to TRBJ2-3; no clear D. The CDR3 length is 14 residues. V lost 5 bases and J lost 2, with 11 bases in between. Germline V gives CDR1 SGHAT, CDR2 FQDESV (reference sequence).

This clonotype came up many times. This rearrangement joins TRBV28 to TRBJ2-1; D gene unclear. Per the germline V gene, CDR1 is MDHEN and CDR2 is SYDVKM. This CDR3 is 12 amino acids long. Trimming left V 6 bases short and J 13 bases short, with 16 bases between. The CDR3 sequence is CASSRSYRPQFF. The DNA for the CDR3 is TGTGCCAGCAGCCGAAGTTACCGTCCTCAGTTCTTC.

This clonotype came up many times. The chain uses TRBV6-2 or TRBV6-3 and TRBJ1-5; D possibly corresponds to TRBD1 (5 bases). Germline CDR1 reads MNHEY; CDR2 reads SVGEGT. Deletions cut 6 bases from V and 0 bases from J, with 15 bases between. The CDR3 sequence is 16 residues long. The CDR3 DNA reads TGTGCCAGCAGGACCGGGGGGTCGAGTAGCAATCAGCCCCAGCATTTT. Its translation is CASRTGGSSSNQPQHF.

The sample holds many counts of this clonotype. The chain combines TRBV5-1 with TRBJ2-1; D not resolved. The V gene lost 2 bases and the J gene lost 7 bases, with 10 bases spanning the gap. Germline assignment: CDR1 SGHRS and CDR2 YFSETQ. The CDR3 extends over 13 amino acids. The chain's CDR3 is CASSFGNRNEQFF. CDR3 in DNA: TGCGCCAGCAGCTTCGGTAATAGAAATGAGCAGTTCTTC.

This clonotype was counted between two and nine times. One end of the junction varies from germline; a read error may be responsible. The CDR3 bases are TGTGCCAACAGCTTGGGGGACAATGAGCAGTTCTTC. Its translation is CANSLGDNEQFF. This chain uses TRBV5-4 with TRBJ2-1, with D possibly called TRBD1 or TRBD2 (5 bases each). The CDR3 has 12 residues. Germline loops: CDR1 SGHNT, CDR2 YYREEE (reference sequence).